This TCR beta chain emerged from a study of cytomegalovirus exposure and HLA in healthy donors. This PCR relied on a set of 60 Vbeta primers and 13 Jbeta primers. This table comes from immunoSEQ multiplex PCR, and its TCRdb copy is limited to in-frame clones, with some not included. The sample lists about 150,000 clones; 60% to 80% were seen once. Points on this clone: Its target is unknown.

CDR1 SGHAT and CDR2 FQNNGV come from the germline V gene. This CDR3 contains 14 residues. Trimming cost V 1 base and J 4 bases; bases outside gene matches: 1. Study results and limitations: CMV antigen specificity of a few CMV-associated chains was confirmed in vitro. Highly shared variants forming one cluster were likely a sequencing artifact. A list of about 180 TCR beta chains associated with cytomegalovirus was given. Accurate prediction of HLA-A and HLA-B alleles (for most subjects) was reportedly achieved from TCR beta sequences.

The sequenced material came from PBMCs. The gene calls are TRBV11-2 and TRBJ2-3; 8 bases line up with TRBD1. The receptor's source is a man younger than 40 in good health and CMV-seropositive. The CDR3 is CASSLGQGSDTQYF. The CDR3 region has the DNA TGTGCCAGCAGCTTAGGACAGGGGTCAGATACGCAGTATTTT.